A single sample is the source of the 16 T cell receptor beta chains below, sequenced in a study of PD-L1 blockade in urothelial cancer. The table came from immunoSEQ multiplex PCR; TCRdb's copy has only in-frame clones and leaves some out. The table includes 35,000 or so clones, around 33% detected once. The sample here was tumor tissue, taken before atezolizumab (anti-PD-L1) treatment. The receptors were gathered from a man aged 60 to 69 with urothelial cancer.

The CDR3 loop reads CASSLQFYEQYF. The CDR3 coding sequence is TGTGCCAGCAGTTTACAGTTCTACGAGCAGTACTTC. The genes are TRBV28 and TRBJ2-7, with D unresolved. Germline assignment: CDR1 MDHEN and CDR2 SYDVKM. The CDR3 totals 12 residues. Deletions cut 2 bases from V and 3 bases from J, with 5 bases between.

This chain joins TRBV18 and TRBJ2-3; no clear D. CDR1 KGHSH and CDR2 LQKENI come from the germline V gene. The CDR3 is 14 residues long. The ends were cut back, 0 bases at V and 5 bases at J, with 9 bases in the middle. The CDR3 protein is CASSPPIRVDTQYF. The CDR3 coding sequence is TGTGCCAGCTCACCACCGATTAGGGTAGATACGCAGTATTTT.

This clone has more than one count but fewer than ten. This chain links TRBV6-8 with TRBJ2-5; 8 nucleotides agree with TRBD2. This CDR3 contains 15 residues. After removal of 5 bases from V and 5 bases from J, the junction contained 10 bases not matched to a gene. Looked up from germline, CDR1 is MNHGY and CDR2 is SAAAGT. The CDR3 sequence is CASSTPTSGSETQYF. CDR3 DNA: TGTGCCAGCAGTACCCCGACAAGCGGGAGTGAGACCCAGTACTTC.

This clone counts as medium-sized (0.01 to 0.1%). V usage is TRBV11-3 and J usage is TRBJ1-1, with D tentatively TRBD1 (5 bases). Per germline, CDR1 SGHNT and CDR2 YENEEA. Trimming pared 6 bases from V and 6 bases from J, leaving 17 bases between. The CDR3 runs to 14 residues. Here the CDR3 reads CASRYDRAPAEAFF. CDR3 bases: TGTGCCAGCAGATATGACAGAGCGCCTGCTGAAGCTTTCTTT.

The chain employs TRBV12-5 and TRBJ2-7; D remains ambiguous. The CDR3 runs to 11 residues. Trimming left V 0 bases short and J 5 bases short, with 2 bases between. Germline V gene data show CDR1 as LGHNT and CDR2 as FRNRAP. CDR3 sequence (DNA): TGTGCTAGTGGTTTGGTCCACGAGCAGTACTTC. Amino acid sequence: CASGLVHEQYF.

The chain employs TRBV18 and TRBJ2-2, with D hard to call. Trimming shortened V by 1 base and J by 5 bases, and 5 bases separated the two germline ends. The CDR3 loop spans 13 amino acids. Germline-derived CDR1 and CDR2 are KGHSH and LQKENI. The chain's CDR3 is CASSPRQTGELFF. The CDR3 DNA is TGTGCCAGCTCACCACGGCAAACCGGGGAGCTGTTTTTT.

This clone showed up just a few times. CDR3 nucleotides: TGTGCCAGCAGCCCCAGGGGACTAGCGGGGGAAGAGACCCAGTACTTC. It yields the protein CASSPRGLAGEETQYF. The J gene is TRBJ2-5, the V gene TRBV9; 14 nucleotides agree with TRBD2. Trimming removed 4 bases from V and 3 bases from J; junction bases left unmatched: 5. Germline V lookup: CDR1 SGDLS, CDR2 YYNGEE. This CDR3 spans 16 amino acids.

The table lists this clone with a few counts. The rearrangement joins TRBV6-8 to TRBJ1-6, with 7 bases identical to TRBD1. CDR1 is MNHGY, CDR2 SAAAGT, per germline. The ends lost 10 bases at V and 8 bases at J; junction bases unmatched: 11. This CDR3 has 14 amino acids. CDR3 sequence reads: CAIRRGTDDSPLHF. Here the CDR3 DNA reads TGTGCCATCAGACGCGGGACAGACGATTCACCCCTCCACTTT.

The chain's CDR3 is CASSVMGNNEKLFF. In DNA, the CDR3 is TGTGCCAGCAGCGTAATGGGAAATAATGAAAAACTGTTTTTT. The chain joins TRBV9 to TRBJ1-4; D ambiguous. V lost 1 base and J lost 4, with 8 bases in between. The germline V gene encodes CDR1 SGDLS and CDR2 YYNGEE. The CDR3 sequence is 14 residues long.

The chain uses TRBV9 and TRBJ2-2, with 12 positions matching TRBD2. CDR3 length: 18 amino acids. V lost 4 bases, J lost 0 bases, and 7 bases stayed unmatched. Germline V lookup: CDR1 SGDLS, CDR2 YYNGEE. CDR3 DNA sequence: TGTGCCAGCAGCAGGGGACTAGCGGGCGCCTCGAACACCGGGGAGCTGTTTTTT. Its translation: CASSRGLAGASNTGELFF.

There are a few counts of this clone. The chain uses TRBV15 and TRBJ2-7, with TRBD2 identical over 11 bases. In germline, CDR1 is LNHNV, CDR2 YYDKDF (reference sequence). The CDR3 has 15 residues. With 3 bases clipped from V and 7 bases from J, the junction kept 8 bases outside the gene matches. CDR3 DNA: TGTGCCACCAGCAGCCGACTAGCGGGGAAGGGGGAGCAGTACTTC. This translates into CATSSRLAGKGEQYF.

This clone has only a few counts. V is TRBV6-8 and J is TRBJ2-7; 7 bases line up with TRBD2. V trimming: 9 bases; J trimming: 11 bases; junction bases outside the gene matches: 28. Germline CDR1 and CDR2: MNHGY and SAAAGT. The CDR3 is made up of 17 amino acids. CDR3 sequence reads: CARPATGTTCDPSSEYF. The CDR3 DNA reads as TGTGCCAGGCCAGCGACCGGGACTACATGCGACCCTTCTAGCGAGTACTTC.

The V and J genes are TRBV6-8 and TRBJ1-2, with 7 bases aligning to TRBD1. CDR3 length: 13 amino acids. Germline CDR1 is MNHGY and CDR2 is SAAAGT. The V gene end was trimmed by 6 bases and the J gene end by 5 bases; junction bases not matched to a gene: 6. CDR3 sequence reads: CASRPGQIYGYTF. CDR3 DNA sequence: TGTGCCAGCAGGCCGGGACAGATATATGGCTACACCTTC.

This clone was seen many times. CDR3 bases: TGTGCCAGCAGCTTGGGTCCGCTAGTTGCCCAAGAGACCCAGTACTTC. Protein: CASSLGPLVAQETQYF. V and J are TRBV11-3 and TRBJ2-5; unclear D gene. The CDR3 loop spans 16 amino acids. CDR1 and CDR2 (germline): SGHNT, YENEEA. V was clipped by 3 bases and J by 1 base, with 15 bases between them.

The chain couples TRBV5-1 to TRBJ2-3; TRBD2 matches at 10 bases. There are 16 residues in the CDR3. J lost 3 bases, V lost 7 bases, and 11 bases had no gene match. Germline CDR1 is SGHRS and CDR2 is YFSETQ. DNA for the CDR3: TGCGCCAGCGAGAAAAGGGCTAGCGGGAGTACAGATACGCAGTATTTT. This translates into CASEKRASGSTDTQYF.

This clone turned up a few times. The chain carries TRBV6-8 and TRBJ1-4, with TRBD1 matching over 9 bases. With 8 bases clipped from V and 0 bases from J, the junction kept 10 bases outside the gene matches. The CDR3 is 17 amino acids. Per germline, CDR1 MNHGY and CDR2 SAAAGT. CDR3 residues: CASSSGQGAATNEKLFF. The CDR3 nucleotides read TGTGCCAGCTCCTCGGGACAGGGCGCTGCAACTAATGAAAAACTGTTTTTT.